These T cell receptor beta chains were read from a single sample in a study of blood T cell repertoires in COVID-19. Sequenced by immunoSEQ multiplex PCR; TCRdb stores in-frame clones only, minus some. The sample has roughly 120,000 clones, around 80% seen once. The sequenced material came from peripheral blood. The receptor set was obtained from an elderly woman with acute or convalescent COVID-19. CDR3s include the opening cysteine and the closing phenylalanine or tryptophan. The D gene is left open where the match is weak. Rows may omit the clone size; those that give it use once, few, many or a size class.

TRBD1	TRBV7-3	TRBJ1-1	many	TGTGCCAGCAGCCAAGGACAGGGGAACACTGAAGCTTTCTTT	CASSQGQGNTEAFF
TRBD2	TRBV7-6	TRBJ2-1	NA	TGTGCCAGCAGCTCAATCGTCCTAGCGGGAGGTGCGGGTGAGCAGTTCTTC	CASSSIVLAGGAGEQFF
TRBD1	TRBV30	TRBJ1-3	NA	TGTGCCTGGGACACGGACAGGGGAAACACCATATATTTT	CAWDTDRGNTIYF
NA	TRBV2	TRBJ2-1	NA	TGTGCCAGCACCCTTGACAACTCCTACAATGAGCAGTTCTTC	CASTLDNSYNEQFF
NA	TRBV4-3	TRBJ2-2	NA	TGCGCCAGCAGCCAAGAGATAGGGGATGGCACCGGGGAGCTGTTTTTT	CASSQEIGDGTGELFF
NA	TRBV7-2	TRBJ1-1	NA	TGTGCCAGCAGCTTCGGGACTTCGGGGCTTACTGAAGCTTTCTTT	CASSFGTSGLTEAFF
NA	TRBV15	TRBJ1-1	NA	TGTGCCACCAGCAGATCTAGGCGGGGGAACACTGAAGCTTTCTTT	CATSRSRRGNTEAFF
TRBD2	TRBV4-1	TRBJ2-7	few	TGCGCCAGCAGCCAGGGACTAGCGGGAGGGCTCACCTACGAGCAGTACTTC	CASSQGLAGGLTYEQYF
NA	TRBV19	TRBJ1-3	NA	TGTGCCAGTAGTCCTCTCGGAAACACCATATATTTT	CASSPLGNTIYF
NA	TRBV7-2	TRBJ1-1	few	TGTGCCAGCAGCACCGGGACAATGAGAACTGAAGCTTTCTTT	CASSTGTMRTEAFF
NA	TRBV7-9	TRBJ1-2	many	TGTGCCAGCAGCGGCGGCGGCAACTTCTATGGCTACACCTTC	CASSGGGNFYGYTF
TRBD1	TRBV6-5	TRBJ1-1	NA	TGTGCCAGCAGCATGACAGGGGCGGCTGAAGCTTTCTTT	CASSMTGAAEAFF
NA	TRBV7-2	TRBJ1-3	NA	TGTGCCAGCAGCTTTCCCCTACTTCAAGCGAGCGGAAACACCATATATTTT	CASSFPLLQASGNTIYF
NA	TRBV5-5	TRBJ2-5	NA	TGTGCCAGCAGCTTGGTTTCCGAAGAGACCCAGTACTTC	CASSLVSEETQYF
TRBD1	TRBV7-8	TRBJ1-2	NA	TGTGCCAGCAGCGCCGACAGGGGGCAACGGGATGGCTACACCTTC	CASSADRGQRDGYTF
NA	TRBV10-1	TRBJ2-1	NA	TGCGCCAGCAGTGAGGGGTTAGCGGCGGTGGATGAGCAGTTCTTC	CASSEGLAAVDEQFF